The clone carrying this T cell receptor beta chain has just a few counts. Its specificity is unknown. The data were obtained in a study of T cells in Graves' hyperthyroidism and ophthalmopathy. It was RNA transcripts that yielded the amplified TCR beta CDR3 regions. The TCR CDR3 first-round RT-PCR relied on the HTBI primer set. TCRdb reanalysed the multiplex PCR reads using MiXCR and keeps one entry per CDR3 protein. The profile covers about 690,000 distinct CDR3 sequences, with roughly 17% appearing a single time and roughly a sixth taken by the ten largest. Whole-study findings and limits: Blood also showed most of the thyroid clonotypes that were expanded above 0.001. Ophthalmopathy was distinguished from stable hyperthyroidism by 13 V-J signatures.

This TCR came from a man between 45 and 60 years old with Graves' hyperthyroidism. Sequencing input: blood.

The CDR3 spells CASSLTASGVDEQFF. The CDR3 nucleotides are TGTGCCAGCAGCTTGACGGCTAGCGGGGTGGATGAGCAGTTCTTC. This sequence joins TRBV7-3 and TRBJ2-1; 9 nucleotides line up with TRBD2. The ends lost 3 bases at V and 8 bases at J; junction bases unmatched: 8. The germline CDR1 and CDR2 sequences are SGHTA and FQGTGA. The CDR3 is 15 amino acids.